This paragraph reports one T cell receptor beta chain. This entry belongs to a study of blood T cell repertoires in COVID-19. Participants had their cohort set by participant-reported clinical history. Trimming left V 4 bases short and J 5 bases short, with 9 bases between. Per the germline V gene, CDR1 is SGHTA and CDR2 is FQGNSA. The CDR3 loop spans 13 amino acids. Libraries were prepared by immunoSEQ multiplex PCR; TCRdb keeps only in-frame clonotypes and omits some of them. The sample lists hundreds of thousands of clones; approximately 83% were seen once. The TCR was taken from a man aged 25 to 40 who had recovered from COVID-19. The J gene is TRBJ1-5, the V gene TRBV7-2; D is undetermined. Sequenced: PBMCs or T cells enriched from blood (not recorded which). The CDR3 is CASSSRPYQPQHF. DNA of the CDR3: TGTGCCAGCAGCTCCAGGCCGTATCAGCCCCAGCATTTT.